This entry lists 15 T cell receptor beta chains sequenced from one sample in a study of shared T cell receptors in the human thymus. Method: immunoSEQ multiplex PCR; TCRdb's copy keeps in-frame clones and lacks some. The sample has some 400,000 clones; approximately 95% are singletons. The sequenced sample was thymocytes. All receptors come from a human donor.

J is TRBJ2-3 and V is TRBV11-2; TRBD2 agrees at 10 bases. The germline gives CDR1 SGHAT, CDR2 FQNNGV. The CDR3 length is 15 residues. V lost 5 bases and J lost 6; bases outside the gene matches: 8. CDR3 sequence reads: CASSVSGRPGDTQYF. CDR3 sequence (DNA): TGTGCCAGCAGCGTTAGCGGGAGGCCGGGCGATACGCAGTATTTT. The full variable domain, rest sourced from reference TRBV11-2 and TRBJ2-3, is EAGVAQSPRYKIIEKRQSVAFWCNPISGHATLYWYQQILGQGPKLLIQFQNNGVVDDSQLPKDRFSAERLKGVDSTLKIQPAKLEDSAVYLCASSVSGRPGDTQYFGPGTRLTVL.

The chain joins TRBV30 to TRBJ2-7, with D perhaps matching TRBD1 (5 bases). The CDR3 has 14 residues. Germline V CDR1 and CDR2: GTSNPN, SVGIG (reference sequence). Trimming removed 0 bases at V and 5 bases at J, with 14 bases between. The CDR3 here is CAWSVSQGWNEQYF. The CDR3 nucleotides are TGTGCCTGGAGTGTAAGTCAGGGCTGGAACGAGCAGTACTTC.

V usage is TRBV7-6 and J usage is TRBJ2-3, with 14 bases fitting TRBD2. CDR1 SGHVS and CDR2 FNYEAQ come from the germline V gene. J gave up 5 bases and V 5 bases, and 6 bases lay outside the gene matches. The CDR3 has 16 residues. The CDR3 protein is CASSPTSGRARDTQYF. CDR3 nucleotide sequence: TGTGCCAGCAGCCCGACTAGCGGGAGGGCCCGAGATACGCAGTATTTT.

This clone came up once. The chain joins TRBV5-6 to TRBJ1-2; 7 bases are shared with TRBD1. V dropped 1 base and J dropped 4; count of bases not matched to a gene: 13. Germline CDR1 SGHDT, CDR2 YYEEEE. The CDR3 is 17 amino acids. DNA of the CDR3: TGTGCCAGCAGCTTGTCTCCCTTGTTGGACAGGATCTATGGCTACACCTTC. Translation: CASSLSPLLDRIYGYTF.

The chain links TRBV9 to TRBJ2-5, with a tentative D call TRBD1 (7 bases). The V end lost 0 bases, the J end lost 5 bases, and 23 bases lay between the germline ends. Germline V gene data show CDR1 as SGDLS and CDR2 as YYNGEE. This CDR3 spans 18 amino acids. The CDR3: CASSVEGGGGGVGETQYF. The DNA of the CDR3 is TGTGCCAGCAGCGTAGAAGGAGGGGGCGGAGGGGTAGGCGAGACCCAGTACTTC.

The V gene is TRBV11-3, the J gene TRBJ2-7, with D perhaps TRBD2 (6 bases). The V and J ends lost 5 bases and 1 base respectively, with 6 bases between them. The CDR3 contains 12 residues. The germline CDR1 and CDR2 sequences are SGHNT and YENEEA. The CDR3 bases are TGTGCCAGCAGCCGGGGGTCCTACGAGCAGTACTTC. Translated, it gives CASSRGSYEQYF.

The V call is TRBV29-1, the J call TRBJ2-7; 10 bases line up with TRBD1. The CDR3 is 14 amino acids. Looked up from germline, CDR1 is SQVTM and CDR2 is ANQGSEA. Germline trimming cut 1 base from V and 9 bases from J; bases unmatched to any gene: 9. The CDR3 loop is CSVEGGTGVKVQYF. For the CDR3, the DNA is TGCAGCGTTGAAGGCGGGACAGGGGTAAAGGTGCAGTACTTC.

This clone was detected once. The chain employs TRBV28 and TRBJ1-5; a weak D match, TRBD1 (5 bases). The CDR3 is 14 amino acids. V was pared by 11 bases and J by 3 bases, with 17 bases between. Germline values: CDR1 MDHEN, CDR2 SYDVKM. This CDR3 is CAGGTRDDNQPQHF. The DNA of the CDR3 is TGTGCCGGTGGGACCAGGGACGACAATCAGCCCCAGCATTTT.

The V and J genes are TRBV7-8 and TRBJ2-5; a weak D match, TRBD1 (5 bases). V lost 1 base and J lost 0, with 15 bases in between. This CDR3 region has 17 residues. Germline V CDR1 and CDR2: SGHVS, FQNEAQ. CDR3 residues: CASSLGMGPSDQETQYF. CDR3 nucleotide sequence: TGTGCCAGCAGCTTAGGGATGGGGCCCTCGGACCAAGAGACCCAGTACTTC. Full variable domain (outside the CDR3, taken from reference TRBV7-8 and TRBJ2-5): GAGVSQSPRYKVAKRGQDVALRCDPISGHVSLFWYQQALGQGPEFLTYFQNEAQLDKSGLPSDRFFAERPEGSVSTLKIQRTQQEDSAVYLCASSLGMGPSDQETQYFGPGTRLLVL.

V gene TRBV5-4 combines with J gene TRBJ1-4; 7 bases align to TRBD1. Germline values: CDR1 SGHNT, CDR2 YYREEE (reference sequence). The junction had 5 bases not matched to a gene; V was cut back by 2 bases and J by 7 bases. This CDR3 has 14 residues. For the CDR3, the DNA is TGTGCCAGCAGCTTTGGGCAGGGGGTTGAAAAACTGTTTTTT. Residues: CASSFGQGVEKLFF.

The rearrangement joins TRBV7-2 to TRBJ1-1; 7 nucleotides align to TRBD1. This CDR3 region has 17 residues. Germline loops: CDR1 SGHTA, CDR2 FQGNSA. J was trimmed by 5 bases and V by 1 base; bases with no gene match: 13. DNA for the CDR3: TGTGCCAGCAGCTTAGAATGGAGACAGGGAAGAAGAACTGAAGCTTTCTTT. The encoded protein is CASSLEWRQGRRTEAFF.

The chain combines TRBV7-2 with TRBJ1-1, with D uncertain. In germline, CDR1 is SGHTA, CDR2 FQGNSA. This CDR3 is built from 14 residues. Trimming took 1 base from V and 1 from J, leaving 7 bases between them. The DNA for the CDR3 is TGTGCCAGCAGCTTAGGAAGGGCGAACACTGAAGCTTTCTTT. Translating gives CASSLGRANTEAFF.

This rearrangement joins TRBV7-8 to TRBJ2-5; D not certain. CDR1 is SGHVS, CDR2 FQNEAQ, per germline. Trimming removed 1 base from V and 4 bases from J, with 10 bases in between. The CDR3 length is 14 residues. Here the CDR3 reads CASSLGTVGETQYF. CDR3 sequence (DNA): TGTGCCAGCAGCTTAGGGACGGTGGGAGAGACCCAGTACTTC.

The chain couples TRBV6-5 to TRBJ2-1; 13 bases agree with TRBD2. J lost 5 bases, V lost 4 bases, and 5 bases had no gene match. The length of the CDR3 is 16 residues. The germline CDR1 and CDR2 sequences are MNHEY and SVGAGI. CDR3 sequence reads: CASSSRTSGRDNEQFF. The CDR3, as DNA: TGTGCCAGCAGTTCACGGACTAGCGGGAGAGACAATGAGCAGTTCTTC.

The rearrangement uses TRBV15 and TRBJ2-5; tentatively, D is TRBD1 (6 bases). The germline V gene has CDR1 LNHNV and CDR2 YYDKDF (reference sequence). V shed 0 bases and J shed 4 bases, with 36 bases lying between them. The CDR3 length is 23 residues. In DNA, the CDR3 is TGTGCCACCAGCAGAGACTTCGCGGGTTCCGGACCCCTGGCAGGGGTGGTTCCAGAGACCCAGTACTTC. It is translated as CATSRDFAGSGPLAGVVPETQYF.